This is a list of T cell receptor beta chains from one sample in a study of blood T cell repertoires in COVID-19. Libraries were prepared by immunoSEQ multiplex PCR; TCRdb keeps only in-frame clonotypes and omits some of them. The sample shows about 220,000 clones, about four fifths of them seen only once. The sample taken for sequencing was peripheral blood. These receptors came from an older woman with acute or convalescent COVID-19. Each CDR3 is given without its conserved first and last residue. The listing skips clone size in some rows; elsewhere it reads once, few, many or a size class.

V	J	size	CDR3
TRBV5-6	TRBJ1-3	-	ASSQLGTGSGNTIY
TRBV9	TRBJ2-5	-	ASSVLTGGNQETQY
TRBV19	TRBJ1-1	-	ASSIEYLAEAF
TRBV6-5	TRBJ2-3	-	ASSYAQVTDTQY
TRBV6-6	TRBJ1-1	-	ASSYGGLVSEAF
TRBV20-1	TRBJ1-6	-	SASLGPGQGSLH
TRBV14	TRBJ1-2	few	ASSHGQGDYGYT
TRBV30	TRBJ1-2	-	AWNGIGDGYT
TRBV5-4	TRBJ1-1	-	ASSQSQANTEAF
TRBV5-1	TRBJ2-7	-	ASSSVEGYEQY
TRBV28	TRBJ1-6	-	ASSFTGSYNSPLH
TRBV7-3	TRBJ2-3	-	ASSWTGGTDTQY
TRBV28	TRBJ1-5	-	ASSFGGADQPQH